This T cell receptor beta chain stems from a study of T-cell reconstitution after alpha-beta-depleted transplantation in children. Study-wide results and limits: Several hundred expanded graft clones reportedly gave rise to the alpha-beta T cells present about two months after transplant. Surviving thymic progenitors and recipient T cells were the source of high TCRbeta diversity at day 60 in some patients. T-cell counts and diversity were attributed mostly to newly produced T cells one year after transplant.

Unique molecular identifiers were built into the TCRbeta library. TCRdb itself ran the PCR reads through MiXCR, one entry per CDR3 protein. The table shows some 180,000 distinct CDR3 sequences, with under 8.5% occurring only once. The V and J ends lost 0 bases and 7 bases, in that order; junction bases with no gene match: 7. Germline V gene sequence: CDR1 ENHRY, CDR2 SYGVKD. The CDR3 contains 15 residues. This clonotype was detected many times. Its specificity is not known. The chain couples TRBV10-3 to TRBJ2-7; TRBD2 matches 9 bases. The TCR comes from a boy aged 2 to 10 with acute lymphoblastic leukemia, due to receive a stem cell transplant. The material was PBMCs, obtained before TCRalphabeta/CD19-depleted stem cell transplant. CDR3 sequence (DNA): TGTGCCATCAGTGAGTCCGACGGACTAGCGCGGGAGCAGTACTTC. This encodes CAISESDGLAREQYF.